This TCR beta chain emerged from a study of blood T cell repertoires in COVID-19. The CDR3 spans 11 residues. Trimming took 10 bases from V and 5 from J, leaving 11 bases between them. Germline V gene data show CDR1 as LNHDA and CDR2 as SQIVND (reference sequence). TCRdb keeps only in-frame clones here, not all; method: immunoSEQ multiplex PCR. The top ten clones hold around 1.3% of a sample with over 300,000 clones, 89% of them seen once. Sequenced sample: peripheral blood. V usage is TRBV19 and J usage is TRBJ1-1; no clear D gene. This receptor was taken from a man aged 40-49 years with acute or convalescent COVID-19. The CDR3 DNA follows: TGTGCCACCCACGGCGGAACTGAAGCTTTCTTT. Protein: CATHGGTEAFF.